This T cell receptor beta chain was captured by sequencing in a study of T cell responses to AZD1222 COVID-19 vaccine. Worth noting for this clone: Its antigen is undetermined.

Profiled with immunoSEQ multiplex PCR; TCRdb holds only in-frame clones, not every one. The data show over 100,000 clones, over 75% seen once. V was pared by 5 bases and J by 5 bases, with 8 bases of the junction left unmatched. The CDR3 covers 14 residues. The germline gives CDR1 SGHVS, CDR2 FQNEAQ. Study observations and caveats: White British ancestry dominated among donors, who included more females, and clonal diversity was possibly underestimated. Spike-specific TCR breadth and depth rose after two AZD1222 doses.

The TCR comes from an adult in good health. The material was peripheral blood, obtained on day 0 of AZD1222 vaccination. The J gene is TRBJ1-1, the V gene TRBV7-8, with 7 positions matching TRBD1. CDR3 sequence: CASSRGGLLTEAFF. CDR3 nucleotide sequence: TGTGCCAGCAGCCGAGGGGGCCTTTTGACTGAAGCTTTCTTT.